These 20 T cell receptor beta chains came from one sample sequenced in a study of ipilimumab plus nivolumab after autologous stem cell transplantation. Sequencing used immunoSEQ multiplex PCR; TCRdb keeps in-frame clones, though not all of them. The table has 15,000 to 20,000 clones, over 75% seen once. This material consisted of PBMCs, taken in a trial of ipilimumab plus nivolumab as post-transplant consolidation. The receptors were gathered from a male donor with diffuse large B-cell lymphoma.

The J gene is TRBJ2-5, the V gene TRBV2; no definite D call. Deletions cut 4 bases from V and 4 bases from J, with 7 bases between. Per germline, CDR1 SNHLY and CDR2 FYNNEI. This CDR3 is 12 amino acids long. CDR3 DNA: TGTGCCAGCAGTGGATCTGGAGAGACCCAGTACTTC. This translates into CASSGSGETQYF.

In DNA, the CDR3 is TGCGCCAGCAGTGAGGGGACAGGGGTTAGCACAGATACGCAGTATTTT. Protein sequence: CASSEGTGVSTDTQYF. The chain links TRBV10-1 to TRBJ2-3; 10 bases are shared with TRBD1. V lost 2 bases, J lost 0 bases, and 2 bases stayed unmatched. The CDR3 is made up of 16 amino acids. Germline CDR1 reads WNHNN; CDR2 reads SYGVQD (reference sequence).

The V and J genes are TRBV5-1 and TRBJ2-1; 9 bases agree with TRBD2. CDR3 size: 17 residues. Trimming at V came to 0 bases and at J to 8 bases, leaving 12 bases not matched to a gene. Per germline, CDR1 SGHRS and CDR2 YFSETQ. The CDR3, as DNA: TGCGCCAGCAGCTTGGGGCCAGCGGGGGGCCTCGAGGATGAGCAGTTCTTC. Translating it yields CASSLGPAGGLEDEQFF.

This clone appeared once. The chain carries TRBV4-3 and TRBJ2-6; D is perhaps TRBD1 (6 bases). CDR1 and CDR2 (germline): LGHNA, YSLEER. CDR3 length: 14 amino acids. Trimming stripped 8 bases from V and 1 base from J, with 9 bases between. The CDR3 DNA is TGCGCCAGCGGGGGACATTCTGGGGCCAACGTCCTGACTTTC. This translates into CASGGHSGANVLTF.

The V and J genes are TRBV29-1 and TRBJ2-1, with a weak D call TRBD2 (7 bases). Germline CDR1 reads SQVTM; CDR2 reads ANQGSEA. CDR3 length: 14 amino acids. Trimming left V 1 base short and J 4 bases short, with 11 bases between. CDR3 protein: CSVEVGGPYNEQFF. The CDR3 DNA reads TGCAGCGTTGAAGTGGGGGGGCCTTACAATGAGCAGTTCTTC.

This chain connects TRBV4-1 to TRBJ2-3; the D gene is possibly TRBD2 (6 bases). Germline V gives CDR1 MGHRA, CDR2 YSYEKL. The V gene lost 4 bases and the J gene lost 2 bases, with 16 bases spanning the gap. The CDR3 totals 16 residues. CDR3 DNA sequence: TGCGCCAGCAGCCTGATCAGACTAGTTGCCACAGATACGCAGTATTTT. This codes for CASSLIRLVATDTQYF.

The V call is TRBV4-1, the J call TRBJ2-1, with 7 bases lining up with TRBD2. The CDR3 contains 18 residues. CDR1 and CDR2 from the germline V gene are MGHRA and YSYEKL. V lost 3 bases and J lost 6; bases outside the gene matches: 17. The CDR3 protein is CASSHLPEGAGVRNEQFF. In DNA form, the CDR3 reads TGCGCCAGCAGCCACCTCCCCGAAGGGGCGGGAGTTCGCAATGAGCAGTTCTTC.

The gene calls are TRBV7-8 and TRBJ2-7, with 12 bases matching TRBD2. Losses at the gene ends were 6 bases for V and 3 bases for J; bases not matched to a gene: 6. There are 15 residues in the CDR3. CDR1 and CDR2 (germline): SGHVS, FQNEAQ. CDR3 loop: CASSMTSGGNYEQYF. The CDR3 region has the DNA TGTGCCAGCAGTATGACTAGCGGGGGCAACTACGAGCAGTACTTC.

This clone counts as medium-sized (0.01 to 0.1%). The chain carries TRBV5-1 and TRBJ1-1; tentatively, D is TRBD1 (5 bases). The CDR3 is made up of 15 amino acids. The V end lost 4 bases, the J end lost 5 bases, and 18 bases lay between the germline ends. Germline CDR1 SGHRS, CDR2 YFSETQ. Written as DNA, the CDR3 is TGCGCCAGCAGCCACGAGGGGAGGTCTGAGACTGAAGCTTTCTTT. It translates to CASSHEGRSETEAFF.

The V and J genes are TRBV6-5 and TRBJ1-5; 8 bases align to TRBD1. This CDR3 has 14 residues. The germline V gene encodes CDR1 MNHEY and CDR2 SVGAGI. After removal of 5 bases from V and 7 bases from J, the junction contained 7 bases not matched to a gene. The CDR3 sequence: CASSPQGAGQPQHF. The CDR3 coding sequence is TGTGCCAGCAGTCCTCAGGGGGCAGGACAGCCCCAGCATTTT.

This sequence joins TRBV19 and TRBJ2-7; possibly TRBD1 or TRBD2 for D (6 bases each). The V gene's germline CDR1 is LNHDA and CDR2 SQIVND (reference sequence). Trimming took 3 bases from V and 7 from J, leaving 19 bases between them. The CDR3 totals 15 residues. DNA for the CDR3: TGTGCCAGTAGTATCGGGGGCTTAGCCGCGAAGGAGCAGTACTTC. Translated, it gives CASSIGGLAAKEQYF.

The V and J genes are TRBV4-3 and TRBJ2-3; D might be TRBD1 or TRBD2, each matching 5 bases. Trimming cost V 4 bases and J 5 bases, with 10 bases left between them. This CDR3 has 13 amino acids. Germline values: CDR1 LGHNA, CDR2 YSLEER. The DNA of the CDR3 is TGCGCCAGCAGCCCCCTTGGGGGAGATACGCAGTATTTT. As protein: CASSPLGGDTQYF.

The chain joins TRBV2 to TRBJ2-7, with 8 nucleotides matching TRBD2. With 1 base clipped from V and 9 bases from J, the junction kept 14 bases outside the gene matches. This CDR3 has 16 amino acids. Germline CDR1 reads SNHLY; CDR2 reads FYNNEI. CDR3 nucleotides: TGTGCCAGCAGTGAAGAGATGGAAGGACTAGCTAGGCGGCAGTACTTC. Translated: CASSEEMEGLARRQYF. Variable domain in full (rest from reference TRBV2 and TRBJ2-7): EPEVTQTPSHQVTQMGQEVILRCVPISNHLYFYWYRQILGQKVEFLVSFYNNEISEKSEIFDDQFSVERPDGSNFTLKIRSTKLEDSAMYFCASSEEMEGLARRQYFGPGTRLTVT.

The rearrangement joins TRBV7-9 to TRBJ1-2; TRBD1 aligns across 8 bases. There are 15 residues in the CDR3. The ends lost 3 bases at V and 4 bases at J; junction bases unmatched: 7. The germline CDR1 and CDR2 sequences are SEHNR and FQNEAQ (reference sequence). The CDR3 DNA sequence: TGTGCCAGCAGCTTCCCCGCAGGGGGCCTCTATGGCTACACCTTC. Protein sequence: CASSFPAGGLYGYTF.

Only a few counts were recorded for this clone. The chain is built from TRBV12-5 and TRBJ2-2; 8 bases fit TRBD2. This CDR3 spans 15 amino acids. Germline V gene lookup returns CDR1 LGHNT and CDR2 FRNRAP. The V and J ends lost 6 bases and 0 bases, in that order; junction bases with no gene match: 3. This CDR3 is CASGSGLANTGELFF. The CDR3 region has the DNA TGTGCTAGTGGCTCGGGACTAGCGAACACCGGGGAGCTGTTTTTT.

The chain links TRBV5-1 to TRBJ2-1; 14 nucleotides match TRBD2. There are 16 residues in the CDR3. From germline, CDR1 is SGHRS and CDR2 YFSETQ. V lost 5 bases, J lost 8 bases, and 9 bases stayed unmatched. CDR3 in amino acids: CASSLRTSGGPDEQFF. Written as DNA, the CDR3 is TGCGCCAGCAGTCTCAGGACTAGCGGGGGGCCCGATGAGCAGTTCTTC.

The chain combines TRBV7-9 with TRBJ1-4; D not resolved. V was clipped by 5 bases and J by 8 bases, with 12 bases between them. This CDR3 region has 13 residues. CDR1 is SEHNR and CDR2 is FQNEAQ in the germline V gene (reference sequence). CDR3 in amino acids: CASSLPRGEKLFF. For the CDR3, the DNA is TGTGCCAGCAGCCTACCGCGTGGGGAAAAACTGTTTTTT.

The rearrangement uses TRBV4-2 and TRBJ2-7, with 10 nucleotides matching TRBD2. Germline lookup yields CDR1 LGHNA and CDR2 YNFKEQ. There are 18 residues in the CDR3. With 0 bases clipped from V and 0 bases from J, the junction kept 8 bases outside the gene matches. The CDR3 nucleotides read TGTGCCAGCAGCCAAGATCACCTAGCGGGGGACAGCTCCTACGAGCAGTACTTC. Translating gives CASSQDHLAGDSSYEQYF.

The DNA of the CDR3 is TGCGCCAGCAGTCCCTGGGGACAGGGGGCATCAGATGCTTTCTTT. It yields the protein CASSPWGQGASDAFF. V usage is TRBV10-1 and J usage is TRBJ1-1, with 12 bases lining up with TRBD1. V lost 5 bases to trimming and J lost 11 bases; unmatched junction nucleotides: 12. This CDR3 contains 15 residues. Germline values: CDR1 WNHNN, CDR2 SYGVQD (reference sequence).

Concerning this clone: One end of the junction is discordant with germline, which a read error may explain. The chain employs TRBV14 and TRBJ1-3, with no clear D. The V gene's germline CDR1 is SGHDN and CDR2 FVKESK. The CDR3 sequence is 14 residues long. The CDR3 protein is CASSPLGRGNTIYF. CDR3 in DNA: TGTGCCAGTAGCCCGCTGGGGAGGGGAAACACCATATATTTT.